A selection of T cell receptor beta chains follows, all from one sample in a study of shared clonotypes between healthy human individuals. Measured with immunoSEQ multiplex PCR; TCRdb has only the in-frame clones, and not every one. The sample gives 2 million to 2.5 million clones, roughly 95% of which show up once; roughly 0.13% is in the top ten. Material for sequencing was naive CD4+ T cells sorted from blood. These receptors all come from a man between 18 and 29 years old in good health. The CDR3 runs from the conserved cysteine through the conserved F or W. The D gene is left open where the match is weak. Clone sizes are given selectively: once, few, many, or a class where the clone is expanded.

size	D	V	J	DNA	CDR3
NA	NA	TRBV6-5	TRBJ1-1	TGTGCCAGCAGTTACCGGGGGGCTGAAGCTTTCTTT	CASSYRGAEAFF
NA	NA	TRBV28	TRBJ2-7	TGTGCCAGCACCCGAAGGGGGAGCTTTTACGAGCAGTACTTC	CASTRRGSFYEQYF
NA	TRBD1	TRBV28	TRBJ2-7	TGTGCCAGCAGTTTCTCGCTCGCCCCGGTGGGACAGTCCTACGAGCAGTACTTC	CASSFSLAPVGQSYEQYF
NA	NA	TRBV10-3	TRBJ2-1	TGTGCCATCAGTGGGGGGGACAACAATGAGCAGTTCTTC	CAISGGDNNEQFF
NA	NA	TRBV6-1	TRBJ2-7	TGTGCCAGCAGTGAAGGCTCGCAAGGTATCCCCTACGAGCAGTACTTC	CASSEGSQGIPYEQYF
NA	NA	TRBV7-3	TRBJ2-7	TGTGCCAGCAGCTTAATGGGGAAAGCCTACGAGCAGTACTTC	CASSLMGKAYEQYF
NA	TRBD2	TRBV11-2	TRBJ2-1	TGTGCCAGCAGCTCATCATTAGCGGGAGTTGGCAATGAGCAGTTCTTC	CASSSSLAGVGNEQFF
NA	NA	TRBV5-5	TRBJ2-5	TGTGCCAGCAGCTTGGAATTAGCCACCCAAGAGACCCAGTACTTC	CASSLELATQETQYF
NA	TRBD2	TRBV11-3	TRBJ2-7	TGTGCCAGCAGCTTAGTGGCGGGGGGACCGGCGTACTTC	CASSLVAGGPAYF
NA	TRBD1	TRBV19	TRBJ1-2	TGTGCCAGTAGCCGGACAGGGTCGTATGGCTACACCTTC	CASSRTGSYGYTF
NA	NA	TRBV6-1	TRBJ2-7	TGTGCCAGCACGAAAGAGCGGGCCTACGAGCAGTACTTC	CASTKERAYEQYF
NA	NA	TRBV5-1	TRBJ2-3	TGCGCCAGCAGCTTGGTGGCAGCCCAGAGGCGCCCCATGGACACAGATACGCAGTATTTT	CASSLVAAQRRPMDTDTQYF
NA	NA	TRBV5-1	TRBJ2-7	TGCGCCAGCAGCCCGCTGGGGATCGCGGGGGCGGGTGAGCAGTACTTC	CASSPLGIAGAGEQYF
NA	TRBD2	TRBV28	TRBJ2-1	TGTGCCAGCAGCCCAACTAGCGGGGGGTTCTACAATGAGCAGTTCTTC	CASSPTSGGFYNEQFF
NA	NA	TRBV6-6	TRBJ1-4	TGTGCCAGCAGAGTTAGTAAACCTGCAACTAATGAAAAACTGTTTTTT	CASRVSKPATNEKLFF
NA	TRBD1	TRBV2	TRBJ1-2	TGTGCCAGCAGTGATGTAGGGGGCGGCTATGGCTACACCTTC	CASSDVGGGYGYTF
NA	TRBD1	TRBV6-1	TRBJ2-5	TGTGCCAGCAGGAGGAGGACAGGGGGCGAAGAGACCCAGTACTTC	CASRRRTGGEETQYF
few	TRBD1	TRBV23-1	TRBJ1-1	TGCGCCAGCAGTCAATCACAGTCACAGGGGCACACTGAAGCTTTCTTT	CASSQSQSQGHTEAFF
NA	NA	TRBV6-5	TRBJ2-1	TGTGCCAGCAGTTACGCAGGGTACGCCTACAATGAGCAGTTCTTC	CASSYAGYAYNEQFF
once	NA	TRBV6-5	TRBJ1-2	TGTGCCAGCAATCGCGGGAGGGGCAACTATGGCTACACCTTC	CASNRGRGNYGYTF
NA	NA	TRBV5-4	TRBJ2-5	TGTGCCAGCAGCTTGGTGGGACGGCAAGAGACCCAGTACTTC	CASSLVGRQETQYF
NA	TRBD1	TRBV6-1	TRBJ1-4	TGTGCCAGCAGTGAGACAGGGCCGGGGAATGAAAAACTGTTTTTT	CASSETGPGNEKLFF
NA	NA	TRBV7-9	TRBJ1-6	TGTGCCAGCAGCTTAGCAGGGGGACTCTATAATTCACCCCTCCACTTT	CASSLAGGLYNSPLHF
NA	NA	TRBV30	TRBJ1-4	TGTGCCTGGAGTGACCCCGGGACACGGGTAACTAATGAAAAACTGTTTTTT	CAWSDPGTRVTNEKLFF
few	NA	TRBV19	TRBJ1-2	TGTGCCAGTAGGTCCCAGGGGACACTTCCACTTGGCTACACCTTC	CASRSQGTLPLGYTF
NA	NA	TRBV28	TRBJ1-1	TGTGCCAGCAGTTTTATCACTGAAGCTTTCTTT	CASSFITEAFF
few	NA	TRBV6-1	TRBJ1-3	TGTGCCAGCAGTGAATCTGGAAACACCATATATTTT	CASSESGNTIYF
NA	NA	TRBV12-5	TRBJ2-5	TGTGCTAGTGGACTAGGACCTCAAGAGACCCAGTACTTC	CASGLGPQETQYF
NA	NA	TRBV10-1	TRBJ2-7	TGCGCCAGCAGTGAGTCTCGGCGGGGTAGGGACGAGCAGTACTTC	CASSESRRGRDEQYF
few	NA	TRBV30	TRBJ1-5	TGTGCCTGGAGTGTAAGGGAACGGGGAGGCAATCAGCCCCAGCATTTT	CAWSVRERGGNQPQHF
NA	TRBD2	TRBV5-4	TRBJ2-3	TGTGCCAGCAGCTTAACTAGCGCAAGCACAGATACGCAGTATTTT	CASSLTSASTDTQYF
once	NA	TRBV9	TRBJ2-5	TGTGCCAGCAGCGTAGGTTGGGGGCTCTCGGAGACCCAGTACTTC	CASSVGWGLSETQYF
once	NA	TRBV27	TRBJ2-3	TGTGCCAGCCAAAAGAGGGATATTGGCACAGATACGCAGTATTTT	CASQKRDIGTDTQYF
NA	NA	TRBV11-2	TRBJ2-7	TGTGCCAGCAGACCCCCGGGACGGTCCTCCTACGAGCAGTACTTC	CASRPPGRSSYEQYF
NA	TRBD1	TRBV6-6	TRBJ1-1	TGTGCCAGCAGTTCACCGGGACAGGTGAACACTGAAGCTTTCTTT	CASSSPGQVNTEAFF
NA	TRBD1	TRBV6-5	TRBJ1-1	TGTGCCAGCAGTTACCTACGGACAGGGGTGTCTGAAGCTTTCTTT	CASSYLRTGVSEAFF
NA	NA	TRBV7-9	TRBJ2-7	TGTGCCAGCAGCTTAGTCTGGGGGACCGCCTACGAGCAGTACTTC	CASSLVWGTAYEQYF
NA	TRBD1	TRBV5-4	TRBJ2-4	TGTGCCAGCAGCTTGGCTTTCGGACAGGGGAAAAAAGCCAAAAACATTCAGTACTTC	CASSLAFGQGKKAKNIQYF
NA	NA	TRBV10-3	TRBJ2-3	TGTGCCATCAGTGAGAATACCGGGGGCACAGATACGCAGTATTTT	CAISENTGGTDTQYF
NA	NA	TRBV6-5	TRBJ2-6	TGTGCCAGCAGTTCGGCCTCATCTGGGGCCAACGTCCTGACTTTC	CASSSASSGANVLTF
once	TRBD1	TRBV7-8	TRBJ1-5	TGTGCCAGCAGCTTAGCAGACAGGGCGAATCAGCCCCAGCATTTT	CASSLADRANQPQHF
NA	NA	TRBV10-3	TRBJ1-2	TGTGCCATCAGTGTCGGGAGGGATCGGGGCTACACCTTC	CAISVGRDRGYTF
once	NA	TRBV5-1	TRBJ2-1	TGCGCCAGCAGCCCTGGGCTAGCTACCTACAATGAGCAGTTCTTC	CASSPGLATYNEQFF
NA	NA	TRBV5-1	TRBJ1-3	TGCGCCAGCAGCTCGAACGGGGCAGGAAACACCATATATTTT	CASSSNGAGNTIYF
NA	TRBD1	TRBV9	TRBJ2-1	TGTGCCAGCAGCGCTGGACAGGGTCTGGAGCAGTTCTTC	CASSAGQGLEQFF
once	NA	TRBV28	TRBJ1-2	TGTGCCAGCAAGCGTTCGACTAACTATGGCTACACCTTC	CASKRSTNYGYTF
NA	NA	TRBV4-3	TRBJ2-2	TGCGCCAGCAGCCAAGAGTTCGAGCGGCCGAACACCGGGGAGCTGTTTTTT	CASSQEFERPNTGELFF
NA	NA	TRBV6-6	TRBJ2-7	TGTGCCAGCAGGCCCCCCTGGGACGAGCAGTACTTC	CASRPPWDEQYF
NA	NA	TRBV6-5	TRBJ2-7	TGTGCCAGCAATAGGGGAGGTAAAGCCTACAACGAGCAGTACTTC	CASNRGGKAYNEQYF
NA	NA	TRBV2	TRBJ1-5	TGTGCCAGCAGTGATAGACAGTCCAATCAGCCCCAGCATTTT	CASSDRQSNQPQHF
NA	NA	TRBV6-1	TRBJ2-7	TGTGCCAGCAATCCGGGCCCCGCTCCCTACGAGCAGTACTTC	CASNPGPAPYEQYF
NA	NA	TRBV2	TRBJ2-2	TGTGCCAGCAGAAAAAGATCCGGGACACCTCTCACCGGGGAGCTGTTTTTT	CASRKRSGTPLTGELFF
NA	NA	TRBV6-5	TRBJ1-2	TGTGCCAGCAGGCCTGACACCTCGGCGGGCTACACCTTC	CASRPDTSAGYTF
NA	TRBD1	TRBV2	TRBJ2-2	TGTGCCAGCAGGGGGGACAGGGGAATCACCGGGGAGCTGTTTTTT	CASRGDRGITGELFF